The rows below give T cell receptor beta chains drawn from one sample of a study of cytomegalovirus exposure and HLA in healthy donors. Method: immunoSEQ multiplex PCR; TCRdb's copy keeps in-frame clones and lacks some. In the table there are roughly 120,000 clones, less than 85% of which are singletons. Sequencing used PBMCs. These receptors originate from a male donor in good health and CMV-seronegative. Each CDR3 is given with its conserved first and last residue. The D gene is left open where the match is weak. Size tells how often a clone was seen (once, few, many) or the class of an expanded clone, and some rows leave it out.

-	TRBV27	TRBJ1-2	-	CASRLTNPWTANYGYTF	TGTGCCAGCAGGTTAACAAATCCCTGGACAGCAAACTATGGCTACACCTTC
-	TRBV10-3	TRBJ2-2	TRBD1	CAISETPPGQPGELFF	TGTGCCATCAGTGAGACACCTCCGGGACAGCCCGGGGAGCTGTTTTTT
few	TRBV4-1	TRBJ2-7	TRBD1	CASSQAGGEQYF	TGCGCCAGCAGCCAAGCAGGGGGCGAGCAGTACTTC
-	TRBV6-6	TRBJ1-2	-	CASSYFAVDYGYTF	TGTGCCAGCAGTTACTTCGCAGTGGACTATGGCTACACCTTC
-	TRBV7-2	TRBJ1-5	-	CASSLGRSQPQHF	TGTGCCAGCAGCTTAGGACGGAGTCAGCCCCAGCATTTT
once	TRBV25-1	TRBJ1-1	TRBD1	CASSVWTGKNTEAFF	TGTGCCAGCAGTGTTTGGACAGGGAAGAACACTGAAGCTTTCTTT
once	TRBV6-5	TRBJ2-3	TRBD2	CASSYSAGSTDTQYF	TGTGCCAGCAGTTACTCAGCGGGGAGCACAGATACGCAGTATTTT
-	TRBV5-4	TRBJ1-2	TRBD1	CASSPMGQNYGYTF	TGTGCCAGCAGCCCCATGGGACAGAACTATGGCTACACCTTC
-	TRBV6-1	TRBJ1-2	TRBD1	CASSASQGSYGYTF	TGTGCCAGCAGTGCATCACAGGGGTCCTATGGCTACACCTTC
-	TRBV7-9	TRBJ1-2	TRBD1	CASSPRQGNYGYTF	TGTGCCAGCAGCCCTCGACAGGGGAACTATGGCTACACCTTC
-	TRBV14	TRBJ1-2	-	CASSQDGGVSYGYTF	TGTGCCAGCAGCCAAGATGGGGGGGTATCCTATGGCTACACCTTC
-	TRBV19	TRBJ2-1	TRBD1	CASSSSLQGARPTRANVQFF	TGTGCCAGTAGTTCCAGTCTACAGGGGGCGCGCCCTACCCGCGCAAACGTGCAGTTCTTC
-	TRBV7-9	TRBJ2-1	-	CASSLLAAYNEQFF	TGTGCCAGCAGCTTACTAGCAGCTTACAATGAGCAGTTCTTC
-	TRBV15	TRBJ1-5	TRBD1	CATSRGSTGGNQPQHF	TGTGCCACCAGCAGAGGCTCGACAGGGGGCAATCAGCCCCAGCATTTT
-	TRBV19	TRBJ2-1	TRBD1	CASSPVGGQGNNEQFF	TGTGCCAGTAGCCCGGTAGGGGGACAGGGGAACAATGAGCAGTTCTTC
-	TRBV7-9	TRBJ2-7	TRBD2	CASSFWTSGSSYEQYF	TGTGCCAGCAGCTTCTGGACTAGCGGGAGCTCCTACGAGCAGTACTTC
-	TRBV11-3	TRBJ2-3	-	CASSLGTASTDTQYF	TGTGCCAGCAGCTTAGGGACAGCCAGCACAGATACGCAGTATTTT
-	TRBV28	TRBJ1-1	-	CASSFAETNTEAFF	TGTGCCAGCAGTTTCGCGGAGACGAACACTGAAGCTTTCTTT
once	TRBV7-9	TRBJ2-3	TRBD1	CASSRDRSTDTQYF	TGTGCCAGCAGCCGGGACAGAAGCACAGATACGCAGTATTTT
-	TRBV19	TRBJ2-4	TRBD1	CASSSGGTRAKNIQYF	TGTGCCAGTAGTTCAGGGGGAACCCGAGCCAAAAACATTCAGTACTTC